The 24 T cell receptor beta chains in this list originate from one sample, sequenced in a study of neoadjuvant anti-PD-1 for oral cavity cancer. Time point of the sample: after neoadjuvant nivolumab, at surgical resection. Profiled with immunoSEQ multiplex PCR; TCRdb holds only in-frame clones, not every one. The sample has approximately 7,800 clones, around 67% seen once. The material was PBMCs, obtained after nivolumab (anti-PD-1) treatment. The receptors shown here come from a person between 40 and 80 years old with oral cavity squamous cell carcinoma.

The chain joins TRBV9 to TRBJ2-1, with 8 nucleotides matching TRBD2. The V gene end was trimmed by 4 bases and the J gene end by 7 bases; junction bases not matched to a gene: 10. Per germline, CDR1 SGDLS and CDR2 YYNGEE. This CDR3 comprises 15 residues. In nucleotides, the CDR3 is TGTGCCAGCAGCCCACGGACTTCGGGGGGGAATGAGCAGTTCTTC. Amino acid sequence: CASSPRTSGGNEQFF.

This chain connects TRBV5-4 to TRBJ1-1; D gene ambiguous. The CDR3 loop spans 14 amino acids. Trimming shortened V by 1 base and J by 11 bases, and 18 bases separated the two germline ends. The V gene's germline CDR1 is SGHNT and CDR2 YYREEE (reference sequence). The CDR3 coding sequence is TGTGCCAGCAGCTTGTTGCAGGAGCTGGGTGAGGCTTTCTTT. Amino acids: CASSLLQELGEAFF.

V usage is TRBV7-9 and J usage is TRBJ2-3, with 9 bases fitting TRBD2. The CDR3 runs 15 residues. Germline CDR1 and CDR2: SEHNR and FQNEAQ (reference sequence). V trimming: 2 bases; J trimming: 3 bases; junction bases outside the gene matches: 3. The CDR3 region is CASSLSAGGTDTQYF. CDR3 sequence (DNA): TGTGCCAGCAGCTTAAGCGCGGGGGGGACAGATACGCAGTATTTT.

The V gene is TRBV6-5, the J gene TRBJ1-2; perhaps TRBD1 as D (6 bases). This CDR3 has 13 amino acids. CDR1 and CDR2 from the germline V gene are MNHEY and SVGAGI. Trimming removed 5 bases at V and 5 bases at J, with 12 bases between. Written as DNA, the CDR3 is TGTGCCAGCAGTGCGACAGGAGCATATGGCTACACCTTC. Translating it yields CASSATGAYGYTF.

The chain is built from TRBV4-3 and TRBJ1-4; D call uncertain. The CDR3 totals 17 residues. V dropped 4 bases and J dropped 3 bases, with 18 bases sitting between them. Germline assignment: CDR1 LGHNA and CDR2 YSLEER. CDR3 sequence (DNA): TGCGCCAGCAGCCGGCAGGTCATCTGGAGCCCTAATGAAAAACTGTTTTTT. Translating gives CASSRQVIWSPNEKLFF.

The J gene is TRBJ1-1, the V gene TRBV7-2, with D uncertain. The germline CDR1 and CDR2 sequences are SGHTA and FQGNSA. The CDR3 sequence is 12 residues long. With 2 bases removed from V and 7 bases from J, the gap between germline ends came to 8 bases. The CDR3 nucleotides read TGTGCCAGCAGCTTACTCGGCTTTGAAGCTTTCTTT. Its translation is CASSLLGFEAFF.

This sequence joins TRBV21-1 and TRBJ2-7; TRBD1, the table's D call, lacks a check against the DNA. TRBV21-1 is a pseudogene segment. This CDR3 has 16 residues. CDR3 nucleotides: TGTGCCAGCAGCGACCGACAGGATTCGTTTTCCTACGAGCAGTACTTC. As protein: CASSDRQDSFSYEQYF.

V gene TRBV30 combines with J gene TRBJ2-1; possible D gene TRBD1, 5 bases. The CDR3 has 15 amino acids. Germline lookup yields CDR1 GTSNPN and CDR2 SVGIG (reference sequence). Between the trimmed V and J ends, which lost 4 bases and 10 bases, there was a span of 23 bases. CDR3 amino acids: CAWTLGVSIGNEQFF. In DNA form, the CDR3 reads TGTGCCTGGACTCTAGGGGTATCGATAGGGAACGAGCAGTTCTTC.

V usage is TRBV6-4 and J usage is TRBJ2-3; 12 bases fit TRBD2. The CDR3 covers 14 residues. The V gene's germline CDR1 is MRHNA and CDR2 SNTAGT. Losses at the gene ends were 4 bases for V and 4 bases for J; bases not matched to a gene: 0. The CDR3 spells CASSGTSGADTQYF. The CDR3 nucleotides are TGTGCCAGCAGTGGGACTAGCGGGGCAGATACGCAGTATTTT.

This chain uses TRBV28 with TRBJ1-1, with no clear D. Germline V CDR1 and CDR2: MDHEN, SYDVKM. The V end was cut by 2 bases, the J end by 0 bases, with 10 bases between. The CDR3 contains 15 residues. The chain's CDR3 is CASSLIAGMNTEAFF. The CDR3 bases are TGTGCCAGCAGTTTAATAGCGGGGATGAACACTGAAGCTTTCTTT.

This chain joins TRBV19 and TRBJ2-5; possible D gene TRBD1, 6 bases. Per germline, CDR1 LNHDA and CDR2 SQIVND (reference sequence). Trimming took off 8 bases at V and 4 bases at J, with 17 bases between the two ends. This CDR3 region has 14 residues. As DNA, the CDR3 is TGTGCCAGTTCCCCTTCAGGGGCAGGAGAGACCCAGTACTTC. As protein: CASSPSGAGETQYF. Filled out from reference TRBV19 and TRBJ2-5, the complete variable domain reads DGGITQSPKYLFRKEGQNVTLSCEQNLNHDAMYWYRQDPGQGLRLIYYSQIVNDFQKGDIAEGYSVSREKKESFPLTVTSAQKNPTAFYLCASSPSGAGETQYFGPGTRLLVL.

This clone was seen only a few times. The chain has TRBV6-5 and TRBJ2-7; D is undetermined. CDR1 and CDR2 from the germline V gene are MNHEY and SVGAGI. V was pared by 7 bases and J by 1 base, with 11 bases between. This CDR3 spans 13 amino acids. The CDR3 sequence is CASTPASSYEQYF. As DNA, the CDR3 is TGTGCCAGCACCCCTGCAAGTTCCTACGAGCAGTACTTC.

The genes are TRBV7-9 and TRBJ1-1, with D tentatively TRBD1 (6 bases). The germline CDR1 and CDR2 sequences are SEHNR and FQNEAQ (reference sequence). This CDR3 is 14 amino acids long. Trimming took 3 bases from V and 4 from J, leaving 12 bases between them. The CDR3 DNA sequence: TGTGCCAGCAGCTTCGGTCAGGGGATCACTGAAGCTTTCTTT. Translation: CASSFGQGITEAFF.

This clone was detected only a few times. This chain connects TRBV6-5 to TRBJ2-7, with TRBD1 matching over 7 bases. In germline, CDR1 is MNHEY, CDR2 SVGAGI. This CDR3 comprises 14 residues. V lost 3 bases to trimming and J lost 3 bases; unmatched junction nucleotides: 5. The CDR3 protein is CASSYGQGDYEQYF. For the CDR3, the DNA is TGTGCCAGCAGTTATGGGCAGGGGGACTACGAGCAGTACTTC.

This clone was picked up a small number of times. CDR3 region: CASSQMTSGGAKAYEQYF. The CDR3 coding sequence is TGCGCCAGCAGCCAGATGACTAGCGGGGGGGCGAAAGCCTACGAGCAGTACTTC. V is TRBV4-1 and J is TRBJ2-7; 14 positions match TRBD2. The CDR3 is made up of 18 amino acids. In germline, CDR1 is MGHRA, CDR2 YSYEKL. Losses at the gene ends were 3 bases for V and 2 bases for J; bases not matched to a gene: 9.

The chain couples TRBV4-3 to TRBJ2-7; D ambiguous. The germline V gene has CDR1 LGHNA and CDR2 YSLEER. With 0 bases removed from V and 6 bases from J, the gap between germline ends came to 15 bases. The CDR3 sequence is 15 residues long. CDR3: CASSQDRVRTSEQYF. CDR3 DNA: TGCGCCAGCAGCCAAGATAGGGTCCGGACCTCCGAGCAGTACTTC.

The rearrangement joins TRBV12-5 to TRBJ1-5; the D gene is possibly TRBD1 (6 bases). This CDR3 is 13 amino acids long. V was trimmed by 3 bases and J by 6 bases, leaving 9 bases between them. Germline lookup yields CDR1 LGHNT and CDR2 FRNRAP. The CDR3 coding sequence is TGTGCTAGTGGTTTAGGGGGGAGTCAGCCCCAGCATTTT. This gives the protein CASGLGGSQPQHF.

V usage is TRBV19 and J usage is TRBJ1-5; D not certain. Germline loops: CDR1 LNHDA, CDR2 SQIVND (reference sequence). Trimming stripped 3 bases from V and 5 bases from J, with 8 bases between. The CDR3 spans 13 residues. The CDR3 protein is CASSISTYQPQHF. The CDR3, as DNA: TGTGCCAGTAGTATTTCCACCTATCAGCCCCAGCATTTT. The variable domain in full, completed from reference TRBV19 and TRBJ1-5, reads DGGITQSPKYLFRKEGQNVTLSCEQNLNHDAMYWYRQDPGQGLRLIYYSQIVNDFQKGDIAEGYSVSREKKESFPLTVTSAQKNPTAFYLCASSISTYQPQHFGDGTRLSIL.

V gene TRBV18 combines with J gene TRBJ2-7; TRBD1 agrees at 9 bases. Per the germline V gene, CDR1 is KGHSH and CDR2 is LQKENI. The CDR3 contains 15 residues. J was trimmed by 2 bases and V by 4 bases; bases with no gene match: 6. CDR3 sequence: CASSQPGQGTYEQYF. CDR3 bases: TGTGCCAGCTCACAGCCGGGACAGGGTACCTACGAGCAGTACTTC.

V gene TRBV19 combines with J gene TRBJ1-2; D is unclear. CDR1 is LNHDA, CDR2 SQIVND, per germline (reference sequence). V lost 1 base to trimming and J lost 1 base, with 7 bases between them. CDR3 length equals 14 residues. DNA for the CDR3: TGTGCCAGTAGTATAGGACGGAATAACTATGGCTACACCTTC. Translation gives CASSIGRNNYGYTF.

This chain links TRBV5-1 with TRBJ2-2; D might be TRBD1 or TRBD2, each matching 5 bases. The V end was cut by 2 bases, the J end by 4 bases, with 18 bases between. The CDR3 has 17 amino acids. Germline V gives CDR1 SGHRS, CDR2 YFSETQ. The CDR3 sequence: CASSLRVRGDRTGELFF. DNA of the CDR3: TGCGCCAGCAGCTTAAGGGTGAGGGGAGACCGCACCGGGGAGCTGTTTTTT.

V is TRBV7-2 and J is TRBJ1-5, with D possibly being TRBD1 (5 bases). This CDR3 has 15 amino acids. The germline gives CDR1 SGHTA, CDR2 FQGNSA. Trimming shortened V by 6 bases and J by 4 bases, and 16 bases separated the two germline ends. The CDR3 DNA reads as TGTGCCAGCAGTTCGATCAGGGCCCCTAATCAGCCCCAGCATTTT. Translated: CASSSIRAPNQPQHF. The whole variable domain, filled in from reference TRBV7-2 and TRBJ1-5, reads GAGVSQSPSNKVTEKGKDVELRCDPISGHTALYWYRQSLGQGLEFLIYFQGNSAPDKSGLPSDRFSAERTGGSVSTLTIQRTQQEDSAVYLCASSSIRAPNQPQHFGDGTRLSIL.

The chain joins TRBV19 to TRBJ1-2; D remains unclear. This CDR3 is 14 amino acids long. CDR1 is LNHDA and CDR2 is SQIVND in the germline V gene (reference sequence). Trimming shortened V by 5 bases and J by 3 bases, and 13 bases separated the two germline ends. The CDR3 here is CASSPGNSDYGYTF. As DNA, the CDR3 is TGTGCCAGTAGTCCCGGGAACAGTGACTATGGCTACACCTTC.

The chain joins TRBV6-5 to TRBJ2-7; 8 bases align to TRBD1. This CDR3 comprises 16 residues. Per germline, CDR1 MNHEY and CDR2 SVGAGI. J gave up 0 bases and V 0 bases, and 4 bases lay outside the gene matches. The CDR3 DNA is TGTGCCAGCAGTTACTCCCGGGACAGGCTCTCCTACGAGCAGTACTTC. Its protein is CASSYSRDRLSYEQYF.